A single sample is the source of the 16 T cell receptor beta chains below, sequenced in a study of early T cells in non-severe SARS-CoV-2 infection. Via MiXCR, TCRdb re-called the 5' RACE reads, giving one row per CDR3 protein. Here the sample spans approximately 83,000 distinct CDR3 sequences, 13% to 15% being singletons. What was sequenced was whole blood. Receptors were obtained from an adult who was a healthcare worker with PCR-confirmed SARS-CoV-2 infection or an uninfected control (not recorded which).

A note on this clonotype: This clone may be a read error of a much larger clone one base away. This chain connects TRBV28 to TRBJ1-1; D gene ambiguous. There are 12 residues in the CDR3. The V gene lost 2 bases and the J gene lost 7 bases, with 8 bases spanning the gap. Germline V gives CDR1 MDHEN, CDR2 SYDVKM. The CDR3 reads CASSLGRIEAFF. CDR3 in DNA: TGTGCCAGCAGTTTAGGTCGGATTGAAGCTTTCTTT.

The table lists this clonotype with a few counts. The genes are TRBV7-9 and TRBJ1-3; D is unresolved. Germline V gene data show CDR1 as SEHNR and CDR2 as FQNEAQ (reference sequence). The CDR3 covers 15 residues. V shed 5 bases and J shed 0 bases, with 11 bases lying between them. Here the CDR3 DNA reads TGTGCCAGCAGCCCGCAGGAGAGCTCTGGAAACACCATATATTTT. This sequence encodes CASSPQESSGNTIYF. The variable domain in full, completed from reference TRBV7-9 and TRBJ1-3, reads DTGVSQNPRHKITKRGQNVTFRCDPISEHNRLYWYRQTLGQGPEFLTYFQNEAQLEKSRLLSDRFSAERPKGSFSTLEIQRTEQGDSAMYLCASSPQESSGNTIYFGEGSWLTVV.

This clonotype was seen more than once but under ten times. The V call is TRBV6-1, the J call TRBJ2-5, with 9 bases matching TRBD2. Germline lookup yields CDR1 MNHNS and CDR2 SASEGT. The CDR3 totals 15 residues. With 4 bases clipped from V and 4 bases from J, the junction kept 7 bases outside the gene matches. CDR3 amino acids: CASSGTGTSRETQYF. CDR3 bases: TGTGCCAGCAGTGGCACCGGGACTAGCCGAGAGACCCAGTACTTC.

This chain links TRBV4-1 with TRBJ1-2; 7 nucleotides match TRBD1. J lost 4 bases, V lost 0 bases, and 8 bases had no gene match. CDR1 MGHRA and CDR2 YSYEKL come from the germline V gene. The CDR3 length is 16 residues. CDR3 loop: CASSQDPAQGVYGYTF. The CDR3 region has the DNA TGCGCCAGCAGCCAAGATCCTGCCCAGGGGGTCTATGGCTACACCTTC.

V is TRBV12-3 or TRBV12-4 and J is TRBJ2-3, with D uncertain. This CDR3 contains 15 residues. V gave up 5 bases and J gave up 4 bases, with 16 bases separating them. In nucleotides, the CDR3 is TGTGCCAGCAGTCCCGGGCCCTCAACGGCAGATACGCAGTATTTT. It is translated as CASSPGPSTADTQYF.

The rearrangement joins TRBV12-3 or TRBV12-4 to TRBJ2-1; D tentatively reads TRBD1 or TRBD2 (6 bases each). The V end was cut by 3 bases, the J end by 5 bases, with 11 bases between. The CDR3 has 14 amino acids. The CDR3, as DNA: TGTGCCAGCAGTTTGGGGGGCCTCAACAATGAGCAGTTCTTC. Translation gives CASSLGGLNNEQFF.

V usage is TRBV6-6 and J usage is TRBJ1-2; D is perhaps TRBD1 (5 bases). The V end lost 8 bases, the J end lost 3 bases, and 13 bases lay between the germline ends. CDR1 is MNHNY and CDR2 is SVGAGI in the germline V gene (reference sequence). This CDR3 spans 13 amino acids. The CDR3 DNA follows: TGTGCCAGCGGGGGAAACTCTGACTATGGCTACACCTTC. It codes for CASGGNSDYGYTF.

V and J are TRBV7-6 and TRBJ2-2; D remains unclear. V was clipped by 5 bases and J by 5 bases, with 6 bases between them. The CDR3 extends over 12 amino acids. Germline lookup yields CDR1 SGHVS and CDR2 FNYEAQ. The CDR3 DNA reads TGTGCCAGCAGCCCGAGGACCGGGGAGCTGTTTTTT. Protein: CASSPRTGELFF.

V and J are TRBV21-1 and TRBJ1-3; TRBD1, the table's D call, was not compared with the DNA. TRBV21-1 is noted as a pseudogene. The CDR3 length is 17 residues. CDR3 sequence reads: CASSKVTGNPHGNTIYF. The CDR3 DNA follows: TGTGCCAGCAGCAAAGTTACAGGGAACCCCCATGGAAACACCATATATTTT.

This chain uses TRBV7-2 with TRBJ2-3, with D possibly TRBD2 on 6 matching bases. V was cut by 5 bases and J by 0 bases, with 15 bases left in between. Germline V gene lookup returns CDR1 SGHTA and CDR2 FQGNSA. CDR3 length: 16 residues. For the CDR3, the DNA is TGTGCCAGCAGCGTATGGGCGGGGAGTAGCACAGATACGCAGTATTTT. Translation: CASSVWAGSSTDTQYF.

J is TRBJ2-7 and V is TRBV18; 7 nucleotides line up with TRBD2. The CDR3 has 16 residues. Trimming at V came to 0 bases and at J to 5 bases, leaving 10 bases not matched to a gene. CDR1 is KGHSH and CDR2 is LQKENI in the germline V gene. DNA of the CDR3: TGTGCCAGCTCACCACCGTTGGCGGGGAGGGGAAACGAGCAGTACTTC. Translating gives CASSPPLAGRGNEQYF.

This rearrangement joins TRBV5-1 to TRBJ2-5; D uncertain. This CDR3 has 14 amino acids. Looked up from germline, CDR1 is SGHRS and CDR2 is YFSETQ. Trimming removed 4 bases from V and 0 bases from J, with 10 bases in between. CDR3 region: CASSIRANQETQYF. The CDR3 DNA reads as TGCGCCAGCAGCATCCGGGCAAACCAAGAGACCCAGTACTTC. Complete variable domain (other parts from reference TRBV5-1 and TRBJ2-5): KAGVTQTPRYLIKTRGQQVTLSCSPISGHRSVSWYQQTPGQGLQFLFEYFSETQRNKGNFPGRFSGRQFSNSRSEMNVSTLELGDSALYLCASSIRANQETQYFGPGTRLLVL.

The sample holds many counts of this clonotype. This chain uses TRBV20-1 with TRBJ2-7, with 7 bases aligning to TRBD2. Trimming at V came to 2 bases and at J to 7 bases, leaving 11 bases not matched to a gene. The CDR3 spans 14 residues. Germline V gene data show CDR1 as DFQATT and CDR2 as SNEGSKA (reference sequence). DNA of the CDR3: TGCAGTGCTAGACCCGACGAGCGGGGAGGGGAGCAGTACTTC. This encodes CSARPDERGGEQYF.

In this sample, this clonotype turned up a few times. The V gene is TRBV2, the J gene TRBJ1-1; 7 positions agree with TRBD1. CDR1 and CDR2 (germline): SNHLY, FYNNEI. The CDR3 extends over 13 amino acids. Trimming took 8 bases from V and 0 from J; bases not matched to a gene: 3. CDR3 bases: TGTGCCAGCCAGGGACAGCTGAACACTGAAGCTTTCTTT. The encoded protein is CASQGQLNTEAFF.

This clonotype was observed many times. The genes are TRBV6-2 or TRBV6-3 and TRBJ1-6; no clear D. Germline loops: CDR1 MNHEY, CDR2 SVGEGT. The CDR3 sequence is 15 residues long. V was clipped by 5 bases and J by 5 bases, with 13 bases between them. CDR3 amino acids: CASSLDGPNNSPLHF. The DNA for the CDR3 is TGTGCCAGCAGTCTGGATGGACCCAATAATTCACCCCTCCACTTT.

This clonotype was observed a few times. The chain couples TRBV7-8 to TRBJ2-1; D is perhaps TRBD1 or TRBD2 (5 bases each). V shed 5 bases and J shed 9 bases, with 26 bases lying between them. CDR1 is SGHVS, CDR2 FQNEAQ, per germline. The CDR3 consists of 17 residues. Here the CDR3 reads CASSPTPGTPAVGEQFF. The CDR3 region has the DNA TGTGCCAGCAGCCCCACCCCCGGGACCCCGGCGGTGGGTGAGCAGTTCTTC. Based on the CDR3 plus reference TRBV7-8 and TRBJ2-1, the full variable domain is GAGVSQSPRYKVAKRGQDVALRCDPISGHVSLFWYQQALGQGPEFLTYFQNEAQLDKSGLPSDRFFAERPEGSVSTLKIQRTQQEDSAVYLCASSPTPGTPAVGEQFFGPGTRLTVL.